This TCR beta chain appears in the sequencing data of a study of OX40 agonist ivuxolimab in advanced cancers. Study-level information: Dose-escalation patients were diagnosed with hepatocellular carcinoma, melanoma, renal cell cancer or head and neck cancer. General study results and limits: Low normalized T-cell clonal expansion also characterized some of the nonresponders. Expanded peripheral T cells had an undetermined antigen specificity. Both blood CD4+ and CD8+ T cells showed clonal growth by week 6 at 0.1 to 3.0 mg/kg.

Here immunoSEQ multiplex PCR was the method, and the copy in TCRdb shows in-frame clones only, minus some. This sample has roughly 18,000 clones, with around 80% found just once. CDR3 size: 16 residues. V dropped 3 bases and J dropped 2 bases, with 18 bases sitting between them. The V gene's germline CDR1 is SGHNT and CDR2 YYREEE (reference sequence). Concerning this clone: Its target is unknown.

This clonotype was sampled from an adult with an advanced solid tumor such as melanoma, head and neck, liver or kidney cancer. The V and J genes are TRBV5-4 and TRBJ2-7, with D perhaps TRBD1 or TRBD2 (7 bases each). This specimen was CD4+ or CD8+ T cells sorted from blood, taken in a trial of the OX40 agonist ivuxolimab. CDR3 loop: CASSSLSGTATYEQYF. As DNA, the CDR3 is TGTGCCAGCAGCTCCCTAAGCGGGACAGCAACCTACGAGCAGTACTTC.